This T cell receptor beta chain was recovered during a study of blood T cell repertoires in COVID-19. Study-level background: The United States, Italy and Spain provided the acute and convalescent COVID-19 samples. Sources were T cells, B-cell-depleted T cells, or PBMCs; the material itself was cDNA or gDNA.

Source study methods: Reference gene primer amplification gave nucleated cell count estimates. TCRdb keeps only in-frame clones here, not all; method: immunoSEQ multiplex PCR. D and trimming come from the DNA, and the V and J calls and clone size come from that table. This table has 30,000 to 35,000 clones, roughly 78% appearing once. Between the trimmed V and J ends, which lost 2 bases and 1 base, there was a span of 30 bases. The CDR3 consists of 21 residues. Germline V gene lookup returns CDR1 MGHRA and CDR2 YSYEKL. The sequence came from a man older than 75 with active or convalescent COVID-19. The chain combines TRBV4-1 with TRBJ2-7, with D perhaps TRBD2 (7 bases). Sequencing was done on a sample of peripheral blood. The CDR3 spells CASSQTVTGPGLAGASYEQYF. Here the CDR3 DNA reads TGCGCCAGCAGCCAAACTGTGACAGGCCCGGGCCTCGCGGGGGCTTCCTACGAGCAGTACTTC.